The clone carrying this T cell receptor (beta chain) has at least ten counts. Its antigen is currently unknown. This specimen comes from a study of identical twins. Study-wide findings and caveats: Memory repertoires showed no such pattern, whereas abundant cord blood beta clonotypes carried fewer insertions.

The CDR3 consists of 15 residues. Trimming pared 0 bases from V and 3 bases from J, leaving 12 bases between. Looked up from germline, CDR1 is LGHNA and CDR2 is YSLEER. Every donor was a healthy Caucasian. TCRdb re-called the 5' RACE reads with MiXCR, one entry per CDR3 protein. The table shows 250,000 to 350,000 distinct CDR3 sequences, with roughly 8.6% occurring only once. These same data were also listed under a study on yellow fever vaccine responses in identical twins.

Source material: CD8+ T cells sorted from blood. The TCR sequence derives from a woman aged 18 to 35 in good health. The chain is built from TRBV4-3 and TRBJ2-7, with D possibly being TRBD1 (5 bases). This CDR3 is CASSQDTGRDYEQYF. The CDR3 DNA is TGCGCCAGCAGCCAAGATACCGGCAGGGACTACGAGCAGTACTTC.